These 14 T cell receptor beta chains came from one sample sequenced in a study of CD8+ T cells in alopecia areata. Specified treatment: oral pan-JAK inhibitor, 5-10 mg twice daily. Following extraction, RNA underwent reverse transcription to cDNA, which served as the sequencing template. Generated by immunoSEQ multiplex PCR, the TCRdb table keeps only in-frame clones and is missing some. This table has roughly 98,000 clones, around 55% appearing once. The sequencing here drew on CD8+ T cells sorted from blood, taken at week 4, from a patient treated with tofacitinib. The receptors come from a human donor with alopecia areata.

The V gene is TRBV5-6, the J gene TRBJ2-3; 8 positions match TRBD1. This CDR3 spans 15 amino acids. Germline lookup yields CDR1 SGHDT and CDR2 YYEEEE. The junction had 4 bases not matched to a gene; V was cut back by 3 bases and J by 1 base. This chain's CDR3 is CASSSTGDRTDTQYF. In nucleotides, the CDR3 is TGTGCCAGCAGCTCGACAGGGGACCGCACAGATACGCAGTATTTT.

This chain uses TRBV27 with TRBJ2-1, with 7 nucleotides matching TRBD2. The CDR3 extends over 11 amino acids. In germline, CDR1 is MNHEY, CDR2 SMNVEV (reference sequence). Trimming took 4 bases from V and 12 from J; bases not matched to a gene: 3. The CDR3 is CASSSVAGQFF. The CDR3 bases are TGTGCCAGCAGTTCAGTAGCGGGGCAGTTCTTC.

This chain uses TRBV7-9 with TRBJ2-1; D is ambiguous. V lost 4 bases to trimming and J lost 0 bases, with 10 bases between them. Germline lookup yields CDR1 SEHNR and CDR2 FQNEAQ (reference sequence). This CDR3 contains 15 residues. The CDR3 sequence is CASSSIPSSYNEQFF. CDR3 DNA sequence: TGTGCCAGCAGCTCCATACCTAGCTCCTACAATGAGCAGTTCTTC.

The V and J genes are TRBV27 and TRBJ2-1; possibly TRBD2 for D (5 bases). The CDR3 length is 15 residues. V gave up 9 bases and J gave up 4 bases, with 19 bases separating them. Germline-derived CDR1 and CDR2 are MNHEY and SMNVEV (reference sequence). The CDR3 here is CASQGRGQFYNEQFF. As DNA, the CDR3 is TGTGCCAGTCAAGGCCGCGGGCAGTTTTACAATGAGCAGTTCTTC.

V gene TRBV4-1 combines with J gene TRBJ2-1; D is ambiguous. The CDR3 spans 17 residues. The germline CDR1 and CDR2 sequences are MGHRA and YSYEKL. Trimming shortened V by 2 bases and J by 0 bases, and 14 bases separated the two germline ends. The CDR3 DNA is TGCGCCAGCAGCCAACCGCAAACAGCCTTCTCCTACAATGAGCAGTTCTTC. It encodes CASSQPQTAFSYNEQFF.

This clone has more than one count but fewer than ten. The chain couples TRBV28 to TRBJ2-7, with 10 bases fitting TRBD2. With V trimmed by 7 bases and J by 0 bases, 15 bases remained unmatched. The length of the CDR3 is 18 residues. CDR1 is MDHEN and CDR2 is SYDVKM in the germline V gene. The CDR3 region has the DNA TGTGCCAGCACCGCCCGAGGGGTAGCGGGAGGCTTCTCCTACGAGCAGTACTTC. This encodes CASTARGVAGGFSYEQYF.

This clone appeared a few times. The V gene is TRBV7-2, the J gene TRBJ1-1; 9 bases match TRBD1. The CDR3 spans 15 residues. The junction had 9 bases not matched to a gene; V was cut back by 6 bases and J by 4 bases. The germline CDR1 and CDR2 sequences are SGHTA and FQGNSA. For the CDR3, the DNA is TGTGCCAGCAGTTCCACAGGGGGCGCGACCACTGAAGCTTTCTTT. Protein product: CASSSTGGATTEAFF.

J is TRBJ2-3 and V is TRBV5-1, with D hard to call. The ends were cut back, 4 bases at V and 2 bases at J, with 8 bases in the middle. The CDR3 covers 13 residues. Germline V gene data show CDR1 as SGHRS and CDR2 as YFSETQ. CDR3 nucleotide sequence: TGCGCCAGCAGCGGAACTAACACAGATACGCAGTATTTT. It codes for CASSGTNTDTQYF.

This clone was seen just once. The chain uses TRBV30 and TRBJ2-6, with 7 bases identical to TRBD2. Germline CDR1 reads GTSNPN; CDR2 reads SVGIG (reference sequence). The CDR3 runs to 16 residues. Trimming took 2 bases from V and 6 from J; bases not matched to a gene: 10. CDR3 sequence reads: CAWSSSGGAKANVLTF. CDR3 sequence (DNA): TGTGCCTGGAGTAGCTCGGGGGGTGCAAAGGCCAACGTCCTGACTTTC.

This clone has only a few counts. The V call is TRBV10-3, the J call TRBJ2-7; D unclear. Per germline, CDR1 ENHRY and CDR2 SYGVKD. Deletions cut 0 bases from V and 5 bases from J, with 17 bases between. The CDR3 runs 16 residues. The DNA for the CDR3 is TGTGCCATCAGTGAGTCGTTGGCAGGCACCACGGACGAGCAGTACTTC. It yields the protein CAISESLAGTTDEQYF.

This clone was observed a handful of times. CDR3 sequence reads: CSVEEAMGAGGDIQYF. The CDR3 DNA reads TGCAGCGTTGAAGAGGCCATGGGGGCAGGAGGGGACATTCAGTACTTC. The V call is TRBV29-1, the J call TRBJ2-4; the D call may be TRBD1 or TRBD2 (6 bases each). The CDR3 length is 16 residues. The V gene's germline CDR1 is SQVTM and CDR2 ANQGSEA. Trimming took off 0 bases at V and 8 bases at J, with 20 bases between the two ends.

V usage is TRBV27 and J usage is TRBJ2-1; D perhaps matches TRBD2 (6 bases). CDR1 and CDR2 from the germline V gene are MNHEY and SMNVEV (reference sequence). Trimming removed 5 bases at V and 0 bases at J, with 14 bases between. The CDR3 covers 16 residues. CDR3 sequence reads: CASSLGTPSSYNEQFF. The CDR3 DNA sequence: TGTGCCAGCAGTCTTGGGACTCCCTCCTCCTACAATGAGCAGTTCTTC.

This clone was detected a few times. The J gene is TRBJ2-7, the V gene TRBV5-1, with D possibly TRBD1 on 5 matching bases. This CDR3 comprises 13 residues. Per germline, CDR1 SGHRS and CDR2 YFSETQ. The V end lost 0 bases, the J end lost 7 bases, and 11 bases lay between the germline ends. The CDR3 spells CASSLEGLREQYF. For the CDR3, the DNA is TGCGCCAGCAGCTTGGAGGGGCTCCGAGAGCAGTACTTC.

The rearrangement uses TRBV27 and TRBJ2-7; 7 nucleotides agree with TRBD2. The V and J ends lost 6 bases and 3 bases, in that order; junction bases with no gene match: 17. The CDR3 spans 17 residues. In germline, CDR1 is MNHEY, CDR2 SMNVEV (reference sequence). In DNA form, the CDR3 reads TGTGCCAGCAGCGACTTGGGGGTCAGCGGGGTTAACTACGAGCAGTACTTC. As protein: CASSDLGVSGVNYEQYF.